These 12 T cell receptor beta chains came from one sample sequenced in a study of Graves' ophthalmopathy and Graves' hyperthyroidism. RNA transcripts were the template, and TCR beta CDR3 regions were amplified from them. First-round RT-PCR with HTBI primers preceded a second-round multiplex PCR. TCRdb passed the multiplex PCR reads through MiXCR, listing each CDR3 protein once. The data hold around 1.1 million distinct CDR3 sequences, with about 35% observed a single time. The material sequenced was peripheral blood or thyroid tissue (not recorded which). The receptors stem from an adult man with Graves' hyperthyroidism.

The table lists this clonotype with many counts. The chain recombines TRBV7-9 with TRBJ2-5, with 8 positions matching TRBD2. The J segment lost 3 bases and the V segment lost 3 bases, leaving 6 bases of the junction unmatched. There are 15 residues in the CDR3. Germline-derived CDR1 and CDR2 are SEHNR and FQNEAQ (reference sequence). This CDR3 reads CASSFRGGKEETQYF. In DNA form, the CDR3 reads TGTGCCAGCAGCTTCCGGGGGGGAAAAGAAGAGACCCAGTACTTC.

The V and J genes are TRBV10-3 and TRBJ2-7; the D is unclear. The germline CDR1 and CDR2 sequences are ENHRY and SYGVKD. The CDR3 spans 12 residues. V gave up 3 bases and J gave up 0 bases, with 3 bases separating them. The CDR3 coding sequence is TGTGCCATCAGTGATTACTCCTACGAGCAGTACTTC. Its protein is CAISDYSYEQYF.

In its sample, this clonotype was seen many times. The chain uses TRBV2 and TRBJ2-2; D gene ambiguous. The CDR3 runs 12 residues. V was trimmed by 7 bases and J by 0 bases, leaving 3 bases between them. Germline values: CDR1 SNHLY, CDR2 FYNNEI. Written as DNA, the CDR3 is TGTGCCAGCACGACGAACACCGGGGAGCTGTTTTTT. Residues: CASTTNTGELFF.

The chain recombines TRBV5-1 with TRBJ2-5, with a weak D call TRBD1 (5 bases). Germline CDR1 reads SGHRS; CDR2 reads YFSETQ. The V gene lost 2 bases and the J gene lost 6 bases, with 20 bases spanning the gap. The CDR3 is made up of 16 amino acids. CDR3 amino acids: CASSLNQGDRLKTQYF. CDR3 DNA: TGCGCCAGCAGCTTAAATCAGGGTGACCGGCTTAAGACCCAGTACTTC.

The V gene is TRBV5-1, the J gene TRBJ1-1, with 8 nucleotides matching TRBD1. The CDR3 length is 14 residues. V lost 4 bases and J lost 8; bases outside the gene matches: 10. CDR1 is SGHRS, CDR2 YFSETQ, per germline. CDR3 amino acids: CASSQSAGTGEAFF. The CDR3 DNA reads TGCGCCAGCAGCCAATCAGCCGGGACAGGCGAAGCTTTCTTT.

This clonotype was observed at least ten times. This chain uses TRBV15 with TRBJ2-7; perhaps TRBD1 as D (5 bases). CDR3 length equals 14 residues. V was shortened by 3 bases and J by 6 bases, with 15 bases between the two germline ends. Germline loops: CDR1 LNHNV, CDR2 YYDKDF (reference sequence). The CDR3 DNA follows: TGTGCCACCAGCAGCAAGGGGTTAGGGGTCGAGCAGTACTTC. This encodes CATSSKGLGVEQYF.

This clonotype has ten or more counts. This chain connects TRBV7-9 to TRBJ1-6; D remains ambiguous. Germline V CDR1 and CDR2: SEHNR, FQNEAQ (reference sequence). This CDR3 comprises 14 residues. The ends were cut back, 1 base at V and 10 bases at J, with 11 bases in the middle. The chain's CDR3 is CASSLDPKGSPLHF. The DNA for the CDR3 is TGTGCCAGCAGCTTAGACCCGAAGGGCTCACCCCTCCACTTT.

As for this clonotype: A read error may produce the germline difference seen at one junction end. The chain carries TRBV20-1 and TRBJ1-4, with 9 bases matching TRBD1. Germline CDR1 reads DFQATT; CDR2 reads SNEGSKA (reference sequence). This CDR3 spans 15 amino acids. The CDR3 DNA follows: TGCAGACCCGGACAGGGGTTGGGAACTAATGAAAAACTGCTTTTT. The encoded protein is CRPGQGLGTNEKLLF.

This clonotype showed up many times. The chain carries TRBV7-9 and TRBJ1-3; D not certain. CDR3 length: 14 residues. The V gene lost 3 bases and the J gene lost 0 bases, with 6 bases spanning the gap. Germline CDR1 SEHNR, CDR2 FQNEAQ (reference sequence). CDR3 region: CASSFENSGNTIYF. The CDR3 coding sequence is TGTGCCAGCAGCTTCGAGAACTCTGGAAACACCATATATTTT.

Details on this clonotype: This CDR3 fails to terminate in the conserved phenylalanine or tryptophan, so it likely reflects a read error. The limits of the CDR3 on the DNA are not certain, so only TCRdb's listed CDR3 is given. The chain couples TRBV7-9 to TRBJ2-5; whether TRBD2, the table's D call, matches the DNA was not checked. CDR1 and CDR2 from the germline V gene are SEHNR and FQNEAQ (reference sequence). A total of 15 residues make up the CDR3, ends included. The CDR3 region is CASSTQLDYGYTFGS.

This clonotype was seen many times. This rearrangement joins TRBV7-9 to TRBJ2-7; 11 bases are shared with TRBD1. J was trimmed by 5 bases and V by 5 bases; bases with no gene match: 5. Germline lookup yields CDR1 SEHNR and CDR2 FQNEAQ (reference sequence). The CDR3 is 14 residues long. The CDR3 DNA follows: TGTGCCAGCAGCCCGCGGACAGGGGGCAACGAGCAGTACTTC. Translating gives CASSPRTGGNEQYF.

This clonotype was counted ten times or more. The chain is built from TRBV7-6 and TRBJ2-5; D gene ambiguous. The CDR3 sequence is 12 residues long. Trimming took off 5 bases at V and 1 base at J, with 5 bases between the two ends. CDR1 and CDR2 from the germline V gene are SGHVS and FNYEAQ. This CDR3 is CASSALQETQYF. CDR3 sequence (DNA): TGTGCCAGCAGCGCACTCCAAGAGACCCAGTACTTC.